A single sample gave rise to the 15 T cell receptor beta chains below, sequenced in a study of CD4 T cells in relation to SARS-CoV-2 and coronaviruses. No antigens are known for them. Before the COVID-19 pandemic, during about 2011-2019, CD4+ T cells were taken from unexposed donors. The cells were cultured for 9 to 11 days before CD4+ T cells were isolated. Here immunoSEQ multiplex PCR was the method, and the copy in TCRdb shows in-frame clones only, minus some. The sample contains almost 30,000 clones, approximately 76% of which appear only once. Sequencing was done on a sample of CD4+ T cells from PBMCs, cultured in vitro. The receptors here all came from a human donor in good health.

This chain uses TRBV3-1 (or the pseudogene TRBV3-2) with TRBJ2-1; D may be TRBD2 (7 bases). Germline values: CDR1 LGHDT, CDR2 YNNKEL (reference sequence). The germline V and J ends were trimmed by 5 bases and 6 bases, with 20 bases remaining between them. The CDR3 runs to 16 residues. For the CDR3, the DNA is TGTGCCAGCAGCGCACCGGGGGGCCTGGGAATCAATGAGCAGTTCTTC. The encoded protein is CASSAPGGLGINEQFF.

V is TRBV30 and J is TRBJ1-1; TRBD1 is a possible D gene (5 bases). V shed 4 bases and J shed 3 bases, with 12 bases lying between them. The CDR3 runs to 13 residues. CDR1 and CDR2 (germline): GTSNPN, SVGIG (reference sequence). CDR3 sequence (DNA): TGTGCCTGGACAGGGACTCGTGACACTGAAGCTTTCTTT. It yields the protein CAWTGTRDTEAFF.

V usage is TRBV7-2 and J usage is TRBJ1-2; D ambiguous. The V gene lost 5 bases and the J gene lost 7 bases, with 11 bases spanning the gap. The CDR3 loop spans 12 amino acids. CDR1 SGHTA and CDR2 FQGNSA come from the germline V gene. CDR3 in DNA: TGTGCCAGCAGCCCGGGTTATGGTGGCTACACCTTC. Its translation: CASSPGYGGYTF.

The rearrangement joins TRBV19 to TRBJ2-7; weak D call: TRBD1 (6 bases). Trimming stripped 5 bases from V and 5 bases from J, with 19 bases between. The CDR3 extends over 15 amino acids. Germline V lookup: CDR1 LNHDA, CDR2 SQIVND (reference sequence). The CDR3 DNA sequence: TGTGCCAGTAGTGTAACAGGGAGACGGCTTGACGAGCAGTACTTC. This codes for CASSVTGRRLDEQYF. Together with reference TRBV19 and TRBJ2-7, the CDR3 gives the full variable domain: DGGITQSPKYLFRKEGQNVTLSCEQNLNHDAMYWYRQDPGQGLRLIYYSQIVNDFQKGDIAEGYSVSREKKESFPLTVTSAQKNPTAFYLCASSVTGRRLDEQYFGPGTRLTVT.

The rearrangement joins TRBV7-2 to TRBJ1-5, with D perhaps TRBD1 (6 bases). Trimming took off 1 base at V and 9 bases at J, with 10 bases between the two ends. Germline lookup yields CDR1 SGHTA and CDR2 FQGNSA. The CDR3 has 13 residues. Written as DNA, the CDR3 is TGTGCCAGCAGCTTAGAACAGGGTTCGCCCCAGCATTTT. This translates into CASSLEQGSPQHF.

The V gene is TRBV27, the J gene TRBJ1-5; maybe TRBD1 (5 bases). CDR3 length: 16 residues. The V end lost 2 bases, the J end lost 6 bases, and 17 bases lay between the germline ends. Germline assignment: CDR1 MNHEY and CDR2 SMNVEV (reference sequence). The CDR3 coding sequence is TGTGCCAGCAGTTTACCGCTTTCGGGGGTTCTTCAGCCCCAGCATTTT. It encodes CASSLPLSGVLQPQHF.

The chain couples TRBV19 to TRBJ2-4; 9 positions agree with TRBD1. The CDR3 has 16 residues. The V and J ends lost 3 bases and 6 bases, in that order; junction bases with no gene match: 9. The germline CDR1 and CDR2 sequences are LNHDA and SQIVND (reference sequence). CDR3 nucleotides: TGTGCCAGTAGTATCGAACAGGGGGCGCCGAGAAACATTCAGTACTTC. This translates into CASSIEQGAPRNIQYF. The full variable domain, rest sourced from reference TRBV19 and TRBJ2-4, is DGGITQSPKYLFRKEGQNVTLSCEQNLNHDAMYWYRQDPGQGLRLIYYSQIVNDFQKGDIAEGYSVSREKKESFPLTVTSAQKNPTAFYLCASSIEQGAPRNIQYFGAGTRLSVL.

CDR3 sequence (DNA): TGTGCCAGCAGTTACGTGCGAGGGGAAGTCCAAGAGACCCAGTACTTC. Translation: CASSYVRGEVQETQYF. The V gene is TRBV6-5, the J gene TRBJ2-5, with D perhaps assigned TRBD1 or TRBD2 (5 bases each). Trimming cost V 2 bases and J 1 base, with 14 bases left between them. The CDR3 is made up of 16 amino acids. The germline gives CDR1 MNHEY, CDR2 SVGAGI.

This clone has just a few counts. The rearrangement uses TRBV4-2 and TRBJ2-3, with 7 nucleotides matching TRBD2. The CDR3 sequence is 14 residues long. Looked up from germline, CDR1 is LGHNA and CDR2 is YNFKEQ. Trimming cost V 2 bases and J 6 bases; bases outside gene matches: 5. The CDR3: CASSQQGGADTQYF. The CDR3 region has the DNA TGTGCCAGCAGCCAACAGGGAGGGGCGGATACGCAGTATTTT.

The chain carries TRBV29-1 and TRBJ2-3; D gene uncertain. Between the trimmed V and J ends, which lost 6 bases and 7 bases, there was a span of 14 bases. This CDR3 comprises 12 residues. Germline assignment: CDR1 SQVTM and CDR2 ANQGSEA. The CDR3 DNA is TGCAGCGTACGATACATGGGTAATACGCAGTATTTT. Residues: CSVRYMGNTQYF.

This rearrangement joins TRBV11-1 to TRBJ2-1; 9 bases are a match to TRBD2. J gave up 10 bases and V 0 bases, and 10 bases lay outside the gene matches. Germline loops: CDR1 SGHAT, CDR2 FQDESV (reference sequence). The CDR3 contains 16 residues. For the CDR3, the DNA is TGTGCCAGCAGCTTAGCTGCGGCGGGAGGGCAAAGGGAGCAGTTCTTC. It encodes CASSLAAAGGQREQFF. Full variable domain (remainder filled in from reference TRBV11-1 and TRBJ2-1): EAEVAQSPRYKITEKSQAVAFWCDPISGHATLYWYRQILGQGPELLVQFQDESVVDDSQLPKDRFSAERLKGVDSTLKIQPAELGDSAMYLCASSLAAAGGQREQFFGPGTRLTVL.

This rearrangement joins TRBV11-3 to TRBJ2-5; D is undetermined. CDR1 is SGHNT and CDR2 is YENEEA in the germline V gene. V was shortened by 1 base and J by 2 bases, with 5 bases between the two germline ends. The CDR3 length is 13 residues. This CDR3 reads CASSLGVQETQYF. Here the CDR3 DNA reads TGTGCCAGCAGCTTAGGGGTTCAAGAGACCCAGTACTTC. Supplemented by reference TRBV11-3 and TRBJ2-5, the full variable domain reads EAGVVQSPRYKIIEKKQPVAFWCNPISGHNTLYWYLQNLGQGPELLIRYENEEAVDDSQLPKDRFSAERLKGVDSTLKIQPAELGDSAVYLCASSLGVQETQYFGPGTRLLVL.

J is TRBJ2-2 and V is TRBV9, with 13 bases that match TRBD2. This CDR3 is built from 17 residues. Germline CDR1 reads SGDLS; CDR2 reads YYNGEE. The junction had 5 bases not matched to a gene; V was cut back by 0 bases and J by 6 bases. The DNA of the CDR3 is TGTGCCAGCAGCGTAGCTCCCACTAGCGGGAGGGCCGGGGAGCTGTTTTTT. Its translation is CASSVAPTSGRAGELFF.

V and J are TRBV5-1 and TRBJ2-7; 10 nucleotides match TRBD2. Losses at the gene ends were 2 bases for V and 4 bases for J; bases not matched to a gene: 9. In germline, CDR1 is SGHRS, CDR2 YFSETQ. This CDR3 has 16 amino acids. This CDR3 reads CASSFAAGGPGYEQYF. The CDR3 nucleotides read TGCGCCAGCAGCTTTGCAGCGGGAGGGCCCGGATACGAGCAGTACTTC.

Details on this clone: This sample also contains other DNA sequences that code for the same CDR3. This chain uses TRBV18 with TRBJ1-6; TRBD1 is a possible D gene (5 bases). The germline V and J ends were trimmed by 3 bases and 8 bases, with 11 bases remaining between them. The CDR3 is 14 residues long. The germline V gene has CDR1 KGHSH and CDR2 LQKENI. Here the CDR3 DNA reads TGTGCCAGCTCACCCGCGGGGGATGATTCACCCCTCCACTTT. It codes for CASSPAGDDSPLHF. Based on the CDR3 plus reference TRBV18 and TRBJ1-6, the full variable domain is NAGVMQNPRHLVRRRGQEARLRCSPMKGHSHVYWYRQLPEEGLKFMVYLQKENIIDESGMPKERFSAEFPKEGPSILRIQQVVRGDSAAYFCASSPAGDDSPLHFGNGTRLTVT.